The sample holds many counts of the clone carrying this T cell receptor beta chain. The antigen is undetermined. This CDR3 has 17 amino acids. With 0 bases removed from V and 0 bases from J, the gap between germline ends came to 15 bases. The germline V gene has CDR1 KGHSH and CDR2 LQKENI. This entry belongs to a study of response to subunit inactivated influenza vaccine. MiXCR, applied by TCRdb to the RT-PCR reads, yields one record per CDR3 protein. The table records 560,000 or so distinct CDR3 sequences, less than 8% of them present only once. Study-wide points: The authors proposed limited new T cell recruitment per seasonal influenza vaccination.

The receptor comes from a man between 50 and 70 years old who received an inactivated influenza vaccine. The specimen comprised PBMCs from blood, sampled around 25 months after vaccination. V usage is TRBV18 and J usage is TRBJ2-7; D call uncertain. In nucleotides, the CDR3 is TGTGCCAGCTCACCACCCCCCTGGGATAAAAGCTCCTACGAGCAGTACTTC. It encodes CASSPPPWDKSSYEQYF.